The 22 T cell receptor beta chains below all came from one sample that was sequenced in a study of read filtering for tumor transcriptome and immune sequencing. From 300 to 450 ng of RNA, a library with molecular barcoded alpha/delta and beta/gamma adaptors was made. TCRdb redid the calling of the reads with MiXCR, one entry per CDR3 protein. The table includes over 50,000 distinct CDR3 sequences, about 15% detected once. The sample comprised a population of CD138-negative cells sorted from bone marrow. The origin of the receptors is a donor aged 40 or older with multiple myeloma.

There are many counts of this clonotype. The CDR3 bases are TGCAGCGTTGGCACAGGGGGAGAGACCCAGTACTTC. This gives the protein CSVGTGGETQYF. The V gene is TRBV29-1, the J gene TRBJ2-5; 8 positions match TRBD1. V was clipped by 4 bases and J by 4 bases; unmatched bases: 2. CDR3 length: 12 amino acids. Germline V gene data show CDR1 as SQVTM and CDR2 as ANQGSEA.

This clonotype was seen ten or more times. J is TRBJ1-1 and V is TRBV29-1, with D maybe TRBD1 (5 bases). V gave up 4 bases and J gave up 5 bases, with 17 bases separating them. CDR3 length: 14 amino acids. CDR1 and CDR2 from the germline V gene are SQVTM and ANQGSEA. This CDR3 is CSVAEGTGRTEAFF. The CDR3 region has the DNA TGCAGCGTTGCTGAAGGGACGGGTAGGACTGAAGCTTTCTTT.

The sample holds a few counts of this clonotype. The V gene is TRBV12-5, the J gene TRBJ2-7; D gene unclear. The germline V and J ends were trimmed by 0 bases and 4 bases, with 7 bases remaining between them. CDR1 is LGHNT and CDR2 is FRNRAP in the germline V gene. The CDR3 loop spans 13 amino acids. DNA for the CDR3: TGTGCTAGTGGTTTGGTCTCTGGGTACGAGCAGTACTTC. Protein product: CASGLVSGYEQYF.

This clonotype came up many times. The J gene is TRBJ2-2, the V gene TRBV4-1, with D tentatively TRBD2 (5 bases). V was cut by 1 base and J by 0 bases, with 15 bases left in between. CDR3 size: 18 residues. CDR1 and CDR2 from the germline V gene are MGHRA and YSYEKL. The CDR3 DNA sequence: TGCGCCAGCAGCCAAGGGAGGATCGGCGGCTCGAACACCGGGGAGCTGTTTTTT. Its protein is CASSQGRIGGSNTGELFF.

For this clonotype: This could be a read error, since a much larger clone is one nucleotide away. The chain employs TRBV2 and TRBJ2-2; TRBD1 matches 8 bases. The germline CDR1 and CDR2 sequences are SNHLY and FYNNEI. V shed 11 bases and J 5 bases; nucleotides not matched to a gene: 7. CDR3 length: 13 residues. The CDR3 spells CALRQGRTGELFF. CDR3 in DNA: TGTGCCCTCAGACAGGGGAGGACCGGGGAGCTGTTTTTT.

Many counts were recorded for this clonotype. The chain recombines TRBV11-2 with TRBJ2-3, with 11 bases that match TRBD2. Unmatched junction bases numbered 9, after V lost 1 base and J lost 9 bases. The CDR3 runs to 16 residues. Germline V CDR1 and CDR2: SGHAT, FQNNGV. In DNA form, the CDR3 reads TGTGCCAGCAGCTTAGTTGGGCTAGCGGGAGGCAACACGCAGTATTTT. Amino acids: CASSLVGLAGGNTQYF. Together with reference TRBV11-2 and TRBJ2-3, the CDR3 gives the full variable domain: EAGVAQSPRYKIIEKRQSVAFWCNPISGHATLYWYQQILGQGPKLLIQFQNNGVVDDSQLPKDRFSAERLKGVDSTLKIQPAKLEDSAVYLCASSLVGLAGGNTQYFGPGTRLTVL.

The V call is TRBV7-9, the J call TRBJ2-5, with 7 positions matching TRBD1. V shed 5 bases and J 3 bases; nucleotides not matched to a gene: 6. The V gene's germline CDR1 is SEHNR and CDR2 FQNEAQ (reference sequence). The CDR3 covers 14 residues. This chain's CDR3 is CASSRDRVKETQYF. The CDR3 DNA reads TGTGCCAGCAGCCGAGACAGGGTAAAAGAGACCCAGTACTTC.

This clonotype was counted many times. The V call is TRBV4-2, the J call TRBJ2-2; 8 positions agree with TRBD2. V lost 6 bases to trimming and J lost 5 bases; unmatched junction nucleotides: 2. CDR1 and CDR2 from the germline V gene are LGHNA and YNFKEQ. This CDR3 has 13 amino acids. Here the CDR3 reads CASSREGTGELFF. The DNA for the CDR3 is TGTGCCAGCAGTCGGGAGGGGACCGGGGAGCTGTTTTTT.

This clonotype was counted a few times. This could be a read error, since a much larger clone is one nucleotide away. This chain's CDR3 is CASRASNSEAFF. In DNA, the CDR3 is TGTGCCAGCAGGGCAAGTAACTCTGAAGCTTTCTTT. The rearrangement joins TRBV6-2 or TRBV6-3 to TRBJ1-1; D is uncertain. Deletions cut 6 bases from V and 6 bases from J, with 11 bases between. The CDR3 is made up of 12 amino acids. The V gene's germline CDR1 is MNHEY and CDR2 SVGEGT.

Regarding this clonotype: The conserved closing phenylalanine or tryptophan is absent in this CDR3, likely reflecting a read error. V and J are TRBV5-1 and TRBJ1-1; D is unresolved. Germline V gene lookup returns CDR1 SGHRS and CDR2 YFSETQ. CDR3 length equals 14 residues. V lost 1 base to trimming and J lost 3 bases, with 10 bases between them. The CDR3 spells CASSLRSSHTEAFS. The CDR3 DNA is TGCGCCAGCAGCTTGAGGTCCTCCCACACTGAAGCTTTCTCT.

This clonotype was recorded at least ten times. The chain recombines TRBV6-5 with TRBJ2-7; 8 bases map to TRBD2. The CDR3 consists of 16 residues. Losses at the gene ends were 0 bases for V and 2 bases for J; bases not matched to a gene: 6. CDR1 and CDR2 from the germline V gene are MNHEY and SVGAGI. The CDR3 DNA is TGTGCCAGCAGTTACTCGATCGGGGGGGACCCCTACGAGCAGTACTTC. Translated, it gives CASSYSIGGDPYEQYF.

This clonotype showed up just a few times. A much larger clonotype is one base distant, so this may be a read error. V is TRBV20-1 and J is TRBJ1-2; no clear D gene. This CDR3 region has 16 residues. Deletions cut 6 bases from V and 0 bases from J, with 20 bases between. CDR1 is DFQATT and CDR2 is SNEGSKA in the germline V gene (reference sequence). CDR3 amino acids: CSAPGIGSLANYGYTF. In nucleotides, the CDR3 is TGCAGTGCCCCCGGGATAGGGTCCCTAGCTAACTATGGCTACACCTTC.

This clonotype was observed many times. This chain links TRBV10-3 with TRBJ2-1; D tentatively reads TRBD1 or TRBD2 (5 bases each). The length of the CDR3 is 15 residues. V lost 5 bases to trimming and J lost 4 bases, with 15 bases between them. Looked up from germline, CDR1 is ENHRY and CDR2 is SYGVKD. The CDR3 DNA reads TGTGCCATCAGTTCCCGGGGCCCAGAATACAATGAGCAGTTCTTC. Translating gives CAISSRGPEYNEQFF.

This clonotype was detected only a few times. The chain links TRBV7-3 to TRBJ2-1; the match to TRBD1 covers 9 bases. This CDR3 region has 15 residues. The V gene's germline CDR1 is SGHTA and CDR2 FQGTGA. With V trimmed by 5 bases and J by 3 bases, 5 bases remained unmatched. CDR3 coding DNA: TGTGCCAGCAGCAGAACAGGGGGCGGCTACAATGAGCAGTTCTTC. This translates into CASSRTGGGYNEQFF.

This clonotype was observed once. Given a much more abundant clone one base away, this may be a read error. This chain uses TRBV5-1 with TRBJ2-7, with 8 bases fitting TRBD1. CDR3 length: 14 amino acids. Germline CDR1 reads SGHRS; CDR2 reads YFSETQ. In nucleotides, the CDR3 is TGCGCCAGCAGCTCCCGGGACAGGTATTACGAGGAGTACTTC. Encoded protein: CASSSRDRYYEEYF.

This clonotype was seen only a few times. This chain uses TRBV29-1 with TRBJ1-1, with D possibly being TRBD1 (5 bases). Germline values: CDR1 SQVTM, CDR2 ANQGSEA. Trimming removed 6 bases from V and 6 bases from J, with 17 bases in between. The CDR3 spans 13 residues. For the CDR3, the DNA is TGCAGCGTGGCTGGGGGGGGTAGAGCTGAAGCTTTCTTT. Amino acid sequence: CSVAGGGRAEAFF.

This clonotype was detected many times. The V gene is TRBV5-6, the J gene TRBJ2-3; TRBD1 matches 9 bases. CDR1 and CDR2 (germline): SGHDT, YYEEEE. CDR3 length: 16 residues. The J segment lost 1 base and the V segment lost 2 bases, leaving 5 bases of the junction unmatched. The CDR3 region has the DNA TGTGCCAGCAGCTTTTCGACAGGGGGAGGCACAGATACGCAGTATTTT. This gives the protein CASSFSTGGGTDTQYF. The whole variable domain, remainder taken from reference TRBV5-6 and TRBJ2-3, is DAGVTQSPTHLIKTRGQQVTLRCSPKSGHDTVSWYQQALGQGPQFIFQYYEEEERQRGNFPDRFSGHQFPNYSSELNVNALLLGDSALYLCASSFSTGGGTDTQYFGPGTRLTVL.

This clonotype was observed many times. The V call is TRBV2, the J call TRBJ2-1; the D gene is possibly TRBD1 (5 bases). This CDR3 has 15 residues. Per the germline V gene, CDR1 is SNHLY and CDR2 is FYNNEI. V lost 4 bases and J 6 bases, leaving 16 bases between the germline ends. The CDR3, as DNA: TGTGCCAGCAGTGGATTGGCAGGGTTGGGCAATGAGCAGTTCTTC. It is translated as CASSGLAGLGNEQFF.

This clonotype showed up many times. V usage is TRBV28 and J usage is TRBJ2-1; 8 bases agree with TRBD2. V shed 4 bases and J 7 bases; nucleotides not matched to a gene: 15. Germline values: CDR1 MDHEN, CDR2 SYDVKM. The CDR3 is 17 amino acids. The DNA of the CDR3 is TGTGCCAGCAGTTCCGCTAGAGTAGCGGGACTGGGGAATGAGCAGTTCTTC. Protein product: CASSSARVAGLGNEQFF.

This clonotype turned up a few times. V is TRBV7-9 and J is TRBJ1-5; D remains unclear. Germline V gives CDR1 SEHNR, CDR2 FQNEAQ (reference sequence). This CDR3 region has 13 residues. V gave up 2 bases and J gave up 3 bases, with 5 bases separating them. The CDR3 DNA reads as TGTGCCAGCAGCTTATCGCACAATCAGCCCCAGCATTTT. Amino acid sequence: CASSLSHNQPQHF.

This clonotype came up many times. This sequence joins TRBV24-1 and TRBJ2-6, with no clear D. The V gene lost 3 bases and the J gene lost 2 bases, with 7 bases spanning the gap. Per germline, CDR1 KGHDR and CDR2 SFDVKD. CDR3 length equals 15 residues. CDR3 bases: TGTGCCACCAGTGATAGGGTTGCTGGGGCCAACGTCCTGACTTTC. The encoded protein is CATSDRVAGANVLTF.

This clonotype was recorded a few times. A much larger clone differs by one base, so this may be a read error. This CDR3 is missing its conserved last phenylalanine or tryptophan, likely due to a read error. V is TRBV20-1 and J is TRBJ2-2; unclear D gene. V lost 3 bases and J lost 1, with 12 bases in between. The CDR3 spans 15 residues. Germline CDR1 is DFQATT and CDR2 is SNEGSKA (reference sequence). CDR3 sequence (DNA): TGCAGTGCTAGTACGGTCCCCCTGAACACCGGGGAGCTGTTTCTT. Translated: CSASTVPLNTGELFL.